Listed here are 25 T cell receptor beta chains from one sample, sequenced in a study of beta chain features in type 1 diabetes. Study-level findings and limits: Among patients with Type 1 diabetes, TCRB CDR3s were moderately but significantly shorter in every one of the four CD4+ subsets.

What these receptors recognize is not known. The isolated RNA, all of it, was reverse transcribed, so expressed TCRB transcripts were what got sequenced. Data came from immunoSEQ multiplex PCR; TCRdb stores just in-frame clones and leaves some out. The table includes some 150,000 clones, about 13% detected once. The material sequenced was central memory CD4+ T cells from blood. Every receptor here comes from a man younger than 30 with type 1 diabetes.

This clone has more than one count but fewer than ten. This sequence joins TRBV5-4 and TRBJ2-3; D assignment may be TRBD1 or TRBD2 (5 bases each). The CDR3 extends over 15 amino acids. V lost 2 bases, J lost 4 bases, and 14 bases lay in between. Germline CDR1 SGHNT, CDR2 YYREEE (reference sequence). This CDR3 is CASSLTRQGADTQYF. CDR3 in DNA: TGTGCCAGCAGCTTAACGAGGCAGGGAGCAGATACGCAGTATTTT.

This clone was detected only a few times. This rearrangement joins TRBV30 to TRBJ2-3; 8 bases are a match to TRBD2. Germline V gene lookup returns CDR1 GTSNPN and CDR2 SVGIG (reference sequence). The CDR3 runs to 15 residues. The J segment lost 7 bases and the V segment lost 0 bases, leaving 9 bases of the junction unmatched. The CDR3 loop is CAWSVVRGGLHTQYF. For the CDR3, the DNA is TGTGCCTGGAGTGTAGTTCGGGGGGGCCTGCATACGCAGTATTTT.

This clone has a handful of counts. V gene TRBV19 combines with J gene TRBJ2-3, with a possible D match to TRBD1 (6 bases). This CDR3 region has 13 residues. V lost 8 bases and J lost 2, with 11 bases in between. In germline, CDR1 is LNHDA, CDR2 SQIVND (reference sequence). Here the CDR3 reads CASADRSTDTQYF. CDR3 bases: TGTGCCAGTGCGGACAGATCCACAGATACGCAGTATTTT.

This clone was seen more than once but under ten times. The gene calls are TRBV10-3 and TRBJ2-2; D remains unclear. V shed 6 bases and J shed 1 base, with 9 bases lying between them. Per the germline V gene, CDR1 is ENHRY and CDR2 is SYGVKD. The CDR3 totals 14 residues. The DNA of the CDR3 is TGTGCCATCAGAGTCTCCGAGAACACCGGGGAGCTGTTTTTT. This encodes CAIRVSENTGELFF.

In its sample, this clone was seen many times. This sequence joins TRBV14 and TRBJ1-5; TRBD1 might be the D (6 bases). The V end lost 4 bases, the J end lost 4 bases, and 17 bases lay between the germline ends. The CDR3 spans 16 residues. Germline assignment: CDR1 SGHDN and CDR2 FVKESK. The CDR3: CASSPGSGARNQPQHF. In DNA form, the CDR3 reads TGTGCCAGCAGCCCGGGTTCGGGGGCCCGGAATCAGCCCCAGCATTTT.

The chain has TRBV5-1 and TRBJ2-2; D not resolved. CDR1 is SGHRS and CDR2 is YFSETQ in the germline V gene. V lost 4 bases to trimming and J lost 7 bases, with 17 bases between them. This CDR3 has 15 amino acids. The CDR3 sequence is CASSLSDGSGGELFF. DNA of the CDR3: TGCGCCAGCAGCCTCTCTGATGGGTCCGGCGGGGAGCTGTTTTTT.

This clone was seen only a few times. This chain joins TRBV6-1 and TRBJ1-2; D ambiguous. CDR1 and CDR2 (germline): MNHNS, SASEGT. The CDR3 has 13 amino acids. V dropped 7 bases and J dropped 8 bases, with 17 bases sitting between them. The CDR3 nucleotides are TGTGCCAGCACCTGGACCCCCCGTGAGGGCTACACCTTC. This encodes CASTWTPREGYTF.

The CDR3 sequence: CAISETENYGYTF. The CDR3 coding sequence is TGTGCCATCAGTGAAACGGAGAACTATGGCTACACCTTC. The chain is built from TRBV10-3 and TRBJ1-2; D call uncertain. The CDR3 sequence is 13 residues long. The V and J ends lost 3 bases and 2 bases respectively, with 7 bases between them. Germline CDR1 reads ENHRY; CDR2 reads SYGVKD.

This clone was counted a few times. The J gene is TRBJ2-7, the V gene TRBV20-1, with D uncertain. Germline V gene sequence: CDR1 DFQATT, CDR2 SNEGSKA (reference sequence). The CDR3 is made up of 11 amino acids. Trimming took off 1 base at V and 3 bases at J, with 4 bases between the two ends. CDR3 nucleotides: TGCAGTGCTAGAGCGGTCTACGAGCAGTACTTC. It specifies CSARAVYEQYF.

The J gene is TRBJ2-7, the V gene TRBV6-1; D is ambiguous. Germline assignment: CDR1 MNHNS and CDR2 SASEGT. This CDR3 spans 13 amino acids. Trimming removed 5 bases at V and 2 bases at J, with 10 bases between. In DNA, the CDR3 is TGTGCCAGCAGTCCCGGATGGACCTACGAGCAGTACTTC. This encodes CASSPGWTYEQYF.

Only a few counts were recorded for this clone. This sequence joins TRBV30 and TRBJ2-3, with TRBD2 as a possible D gene (5 bases). This CDR3 is built from 15 residues. The germline V and J ends were trimmed by 2 bases and 2 bases, with 14 bases remaining between them. From germline, CDR1 is GTSNPN and CDR2 SVGIG (reference sequence). This CDR3 is CAWSYRRTDTDTQYF. The CDR3 nucleotides are TGTGCCTGGAGTTACCGCCGGACTGACACAGATACGCAGTATTTT.

In its sample, this clone was seen a few times. This chain connects TRBV4-1 to TRBJ1-4; perhaps TRBD1 as D (5 bases). The CDR3 is 18 residues long. The germline V and J ends were trimmed by 1 base and 1 base, with 16 bases remaining between them. In germline, CDR1 is MGHRA, CDR2 YSYEKL. The CDR3 here is CASSQGPFLRGTNEKLFF. The CDR3 DNA reads as TGCGCCAGCAGCCAAGGTCCCTTCTTGAGGGGAACTAATGAAAAACTGTTTTTT.

The chain carries TRBV30 and TRBJ1-3; D may be TRBD1 (5 bases). Trimming stripped 7 bases from V and 3 bases from J, with 25 bases between. There are 17 residues in the CDR3. Germline CDR1 is GTSNPN and CDR2 is SVGIG (reference sequence). CDR3 DNA: TGTGCCTTAACCAAATCGGGGACGTCTACTCTTGGAAACACCATATATTTT. Translation: CALTKSGTSTLGNTIYF.

This clone has a handful of counts. Other DNA sequences in this sample translate to the same CDR3. CDR3 sequence: CAWSVQGSQPQHF. Written as DNA, the CDR3 is TGTGCCTGGAGTGTACAGGGCAGTCAGCCCCAGCATTTT. The chain employs TRBV30 and TRBJ1-5, with D tentatively TRBD1 (6 bases). Trimming shortened V by 0 bases and J by 6 bases, and 9 bases separated the two germline ends. CDR1 GTSNPN and CDR2 SVGIG come from the germline V gene (reference sequence). The CDR3 has 13 residues.

The chain carries TRBV6-5 and TRBJ1-2, with D possibly TRBD1 on 6 matching bases. The CDR3 is 13 residues long. V lost 7 bases, J lost 2 bases, and 11 bases lay in between. Germline V gene lookup returns CDR1 MNHEY and CDR2 SVGAGI. Here the CDR3 reads CASTPTGNYGYTF. CDR3 bases: TGTGCCAGCACCCCAACAGGGAACTATGGCTACACCTTC.

This clone occurred a few times. The chain is built from TRBV5-1 and TRBJ2-5; TRBD1 is a possible D gene (6 bases). The germline gives CDR1 SGHRS, CDR2 YFSETQ. This CDR3 contains 15 residues. V gave up 4 bases and J gave up 2 bases, with 15 bases separating them. The CDR3 protein is CASSTRQARQETQYF. The CDR3 DNA is TGCGCCAGCAGCACCCGACAGGCCCGACAAGAGACCCAGTACTTC.

The sample holds a few counts of this clone. The V and J genes are TRBV7-2 and TRBJ1-1; unclear D gene. Germline V lookup: CDR1 SGHTA, CDR2 FQGNSA. The CDR3 loop spans 14 amino acids. V lost 1 base, J lost 2 bases, and 8 bases lay in between. The CDR3 here is CASSLVLINTEAFF. The CDR3 coding sequence is TGTGCCAGCAGCTTAGTTTTAATCAACACTGAAGCTTTCTTT.

This clone showed up just a few times. CDR3 residues: CASSHGAGERDTQYF. CDR3 sequence (DNA): TGTGCCAGCAGCCATGGCGCGGGGGAGAGAGATACGCAGTATTTT. This chain links TRBV7-9 with TRBJ2-3, with 7 positions matching TRBD2. Per the germline V gene, CDR1 is SEHNR and CDR2 is FQNEAQ (reference sequence). This CDR3 contains 15 residues. With 5 bases clipped from V and 5 bases from J, the junction kept 10 bases outside the gene matches. Drawing the rest from reference TRBV7-9 and TRBJ2-3, the complete variable domain is DTGVSQNPRHKITKRGQNVTFRCDPISEHNRLYWYRQTLGQGPEFLTYFQNEAQLEKSRLLSDRFSAERPKGSFSTLEIQRTEQGDSAMYLCASSHGAGERDTQYFGPGTRLTVL.

The rearrangement links TRBV19 to TRBJ1-1; D call uncertain. The CDR3 consists of 14 residues. Germline CDR1 and CDR2: LNHDA and SQIVND (reference sequence). V was trimmed by 1 base and J by 0 bases, leaving 6 bases between them. DNA of the CDR3: TGTGCCAGTAGTATAGTCACCATGAACACTGAAGCTTTCTTT. It translates to CASSIVTMNTEAFF.

The chain carries TRBV6-5 and TRBJ1-2; D not certain. CDR1 MNHEY and CDR2 SVGAGI come from the germline V gene. This CDR3 is 16 amino acids long. The ends were cut back, 0 bases at V and 8 bases at J, with 19 bases in the middle. The CDR3 coding sequence is TGTGCCAGCAGTTACTCGAGCTCAGTGCCTCCGTTAGGCTACACCTTC. It is translated as CASSYSSSVPPLGYTF.

There are a few counts of this clone. The chain carries TRBV20-1 and TRBJ1-2; D not resolved. This CDR3 is built from 11 residues. Deletions cut 2 bases from V and 8 bases from J, with 9 bases between. CDR1 is DFQATT, CDR2 SNEGSKA, per germline (reference sequence). CDR3 coding DNA: TGCAGTGCTAGAAGCGGTTACGGCTACACCTTC. It translates to CSARSGYGYTF.

This clone was counted a few times. This sequence joins TRBV4-1 and TRBJ2-3, with 9 bases that match TRBD2. This CDR3 has 16 amino acids. Germline lookup yields CDR1 MGHRA and CDR2 YSYEKL. V lost 3 bases, J lost 1 base, and 5 bases stayed unmatched. CDR3 sequence reads: CASSHVRTSGTDTQYF. CDR3 nucleotide sequence: TGCGCCAGCAGCCATGTAAGGACTAGCGGCACAGATACGCAGTATTTT.

This clone was seen more than once but under ten times. The V and J genes are TRBV5-1 and TRBJ1-5, with a possible D match to TRBD1 (6 bases). V lost 2 bases and J lost 8, with 14 bases in between. This CDR3 contains 14 residues. Germline V gene sequence: CDR1 SGHRS, CDR2 YFSETQ. The chain's CDR3 is CASSLTGTEEPQHF. The DNA for the CDR3 is TGCGCCAGCAGCTTAACAGGGACCGAGGAGCCCCAGCATTTT. Looking up the rest from reference TRBV5-1 and TRBJ1-5 gives the full variable domain: KAGVTQTPRYLIKTRGQQVTLSCSPISGHRSVSWYQQTPGQGLQFLFEYFSETQRNKGNFPGRFSGRQFSNSRSEMNVSTLELGDSALYLCASSLTGTEEPQHFGDGTRLSIL.

Concerning this clone: A much larger clone differs from this one at a single base, so this may be a read error. The CDR3, as DNA: TGCTCCAGCAGTGAGCCAGGCATGAACACTGAAGCTTTCTTT. Residues: CSSSEPGMNTEAFF. The chain uses TRBV10-2 and TRBJ1-1; D gene ambiguous. The CDR3 is made up of 14 amino acids. Germline V lookup: CDR1 WSHSY, CDR2 SAAADI.

The chain uses TRBV6-5 and TRBJ2-3; D is uncertain. Germline V gene sequence: CDR1 MNHEY, CDR2 SVGAGI. The CDR3 consists of 14 residues. V was cut by 5 bases and J by 3 bases, with 12 bases left in between. The CDR3 sequence: CASSKGWGTDTQYF. The CDR3 DNA is TGTGCCAGCAGTAAGGGTTGGGGAACAGATACGCAGTATTTT.